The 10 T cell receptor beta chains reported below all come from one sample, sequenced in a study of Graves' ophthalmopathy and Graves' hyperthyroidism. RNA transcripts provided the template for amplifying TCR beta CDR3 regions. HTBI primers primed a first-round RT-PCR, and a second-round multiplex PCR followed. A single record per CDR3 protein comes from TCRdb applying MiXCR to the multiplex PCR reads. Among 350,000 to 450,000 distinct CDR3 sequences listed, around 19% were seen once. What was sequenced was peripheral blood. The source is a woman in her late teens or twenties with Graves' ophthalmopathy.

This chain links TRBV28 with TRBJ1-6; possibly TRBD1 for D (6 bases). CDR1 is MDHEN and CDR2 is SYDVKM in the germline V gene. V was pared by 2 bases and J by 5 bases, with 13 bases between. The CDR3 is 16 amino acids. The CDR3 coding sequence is TGTGCCAGCAGTTTAGTGCGAGGGGGAGATAATTCACCCCTCCACTTT. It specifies CASSLVRGGDNSPLHF.

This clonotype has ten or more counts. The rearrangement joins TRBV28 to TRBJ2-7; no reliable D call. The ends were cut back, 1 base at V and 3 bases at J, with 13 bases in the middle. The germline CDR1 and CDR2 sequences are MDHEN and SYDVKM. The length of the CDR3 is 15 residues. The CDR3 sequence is CASSLSAGLLYEQYF. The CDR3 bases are TGTGCCAGCAGTTTATCAGCTGGGCTCCTCTACGAGCAGTACTTC.

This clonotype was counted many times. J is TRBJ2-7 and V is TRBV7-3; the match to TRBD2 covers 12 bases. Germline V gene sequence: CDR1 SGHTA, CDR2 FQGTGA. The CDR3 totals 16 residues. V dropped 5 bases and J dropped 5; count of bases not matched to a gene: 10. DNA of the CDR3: TGTGCCAGCAGCCTCTCTAGCGGGAGGGCCCTAAACGAGCAGTACTTC. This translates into CASSLSSGRALNEQYF.

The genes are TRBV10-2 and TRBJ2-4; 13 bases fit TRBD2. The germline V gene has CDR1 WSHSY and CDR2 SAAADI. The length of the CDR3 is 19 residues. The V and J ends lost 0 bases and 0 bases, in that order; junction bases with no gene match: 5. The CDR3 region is CASSESTSGGTIAKNIQYF. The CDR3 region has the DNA TGCGCCAGCAGTGAGTCGACTAGCGGGGGGACTATAGCCAAAAACATTCAGTACTTC.

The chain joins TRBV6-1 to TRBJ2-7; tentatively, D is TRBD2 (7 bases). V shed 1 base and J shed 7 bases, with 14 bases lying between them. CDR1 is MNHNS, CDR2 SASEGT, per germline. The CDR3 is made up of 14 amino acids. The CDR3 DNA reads TGTGCCAGCAGTGAAGGGGGGGGGCTCGGTGAGCAGTACTTC. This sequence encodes CASSEGGGLGEQYF.

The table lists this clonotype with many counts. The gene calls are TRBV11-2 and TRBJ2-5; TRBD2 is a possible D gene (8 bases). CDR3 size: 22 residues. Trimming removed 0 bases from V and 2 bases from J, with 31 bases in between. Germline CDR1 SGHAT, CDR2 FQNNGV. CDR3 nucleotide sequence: TGTGCCAGCAGCTTAGATCCCGGGAGGGGGCGAAGGCGGGAGGACCGTCAAGAGACCCAGTACTTC. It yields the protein CASSLDPGRGRRREDRQETQYF.

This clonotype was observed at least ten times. The CDR3 here is CASRARQTAPQSYEQYF. The CDR3 coding sequence is TGTGCCAGCAGGGCCCGCCAAACTGCCCCACAATCCTACGAGCAGTACTTC. V and J are TRBV6-4 and TRBJ2-7; the D is unclear. This CDR3 spans 17 amino acids. Deletions cut 6 bases from V and 1 base from J, with 22 bases between. The V gene's germline CDR1 is MRHNA and CDR2 SNTAGT.

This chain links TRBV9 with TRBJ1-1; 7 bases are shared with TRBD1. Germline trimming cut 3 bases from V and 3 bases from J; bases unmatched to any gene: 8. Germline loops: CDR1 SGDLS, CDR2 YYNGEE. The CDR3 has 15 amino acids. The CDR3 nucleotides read TGTGCCAGCAGCGGCTCAGGGGGGGGTTACACTGAAGCTTTCTTT. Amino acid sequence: CASSGSGGGYTEAFF.

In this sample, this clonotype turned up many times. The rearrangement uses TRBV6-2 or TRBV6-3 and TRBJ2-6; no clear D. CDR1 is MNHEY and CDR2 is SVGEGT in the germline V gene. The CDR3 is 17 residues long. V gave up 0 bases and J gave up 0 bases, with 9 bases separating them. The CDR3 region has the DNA TGTGCCAGCAGTTACTCGAGAGGCGGCTCTGGGGCCAACGTCCTGACTTTC. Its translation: CASSYSRGGSGANVLTF.

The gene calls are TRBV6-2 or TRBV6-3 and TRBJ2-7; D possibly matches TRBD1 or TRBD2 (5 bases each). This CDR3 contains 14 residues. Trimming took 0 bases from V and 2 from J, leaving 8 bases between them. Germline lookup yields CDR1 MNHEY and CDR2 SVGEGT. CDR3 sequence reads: CASSYSGTPYEQYF. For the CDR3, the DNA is TGTGCCAGCAGTTACTCCGGGACCCCCTACGAGCAGTACTTC.